A single sample is the source of the 27 T cell receptor beta chains below, sequenced in a study of T cell repertoires in aging, cancer and after chemotherapy. TRB rearrangements spanning V, D and J were amplified using mixed TRB-A/B primers. TCRdb reprocessed the multiplex PCR reads with MiXCR, giving one entry per CDR3 protein. The data hold fewer than 3,500 distinct CDR3 sequences, with approximately 25% observed a single time. Amplification of TCR beta used genomic DNA extracted from peripheral blood. What was sequenced was blood. The receptors come from a human donor with a solid tumor.

As to this clonotype: A much larger clone sits a single nucleotide away, making a read error possible. The chain carries TRBV11-1 and TRBJ2-1, with TRBD2 identical over 9 bases. The CDR3 spans 18 residues. V trimming: 3 bases; J trimming: 3 bases; junction bases outside the gene matches: 12. Germline values: CDR1 SGHAT, CDR2 FQDESV (reference sequence). CDR3 DNA sequence: TGTGCCAGCAGCTTCCGCGAGGGTTCTAGCGGGGTCTACAATGAGCAGTTCTTC. This gives the protein CASSFREGSSGVYNEQFF.

This clonotype is termed medium-sized. This chain links TRBV7-2 with TRBJ2-1, with D possibly being TRBD1 (6 bases). Trimming took off 2 bases at V and 15 bases at J, with 17 bases between the two ends. The CDR3 is made up of 13 amino acids. Germline V gene data show CDR1 as SGHTA and CDR2 as FQGNSA. Here the CDR3 DNA reads TGTGCCAGCAGCTTATCCTACCAGGGGCCGCGGTTCTTC. This gives the protein CASSLSYQGPRFF. Full variable domain (rest looked up from reference TRBV7-2 and TRBJ2-1): GAGVSQSPSNKVTEKGKDVELRCDPISGHTALYWYRQSLGQGLEFLIYFQGNSAPDKSGLPSDRFSAERTGGSVSTLTIQRTQQEDSAVYLCASSLSYQGPRFFGPGTRLTVL.

This clonotype qualifies as medium-sized. The V gene is TRBV7-6, the J gene TRBJ1-4; D perhaps matches TRBD1 (5 bases). The CDR3 has 15 residues. Trimming took 1 base from V and 8 from J, leaving 14 bases between them. Germline CDR1 reads SGHVS; CDR2 reads FNYEAQ. The CDR3 DNA is TGTGCCAGCAGCTTAGAAGGCGGGAGGGGCGAAAAACTGTTTTTT. This codes for CASSLEGGRGEKLFF.

By proportion, this clonotype is medium-sized (0.01 to 0.1%). The chain combines TRBV30 with TRBJ2-2; perhaps TRBD1 as D (7 bases). Between the trimmed V and J ends, which lost 7 bases and 2 bases, there was a span of 14 bases. The germline CDR1 and CDR2 sequences are GTSNPN and SVGIG (reference sequence). The CDR3 length is 14 residues. The CDR3 region has the DNA TGTGCCTCGCAGGGGGGCCTCAACACCGGGGAGCTGTTTTTT. Translation: CASQGGLNTGELFF. Combining the CDR3 with reference TRBV30 and TRBJ2-2 gives the whole variable domain SQTIHQWPATLVQPVGSPLSLECTVEGTSNPNLYWYRQAAGRGLQLLFYSVGIGQISSEVPQNLSASRPQDRQFILSSKKLLLSDSGFYLCASQGGLNTGELFFGEGSRLTVL.

In its sample, this clonotype is medium-sized (0.01 to 0.1%). V gene TRBV6-2 or TRBV6-3 combines with J gene TRBJ2-1; D call uncertain. The germline V gene has CDR1 MNHEY and CDR2 SVGEGT. Trimming removed 6 bases at V and 0 bases at J, with 12 bases between. This CDR3 comprises 15 residues. The CDR3 is CASSPTESSYNEQFF. The CDR3 DNA follows: TGTGCCAGCAGCCCGACGGAGTCCTCCTACAATGAGCAGTTCTTC.

The chain employs TRBV28 and TRBJ2-7; TRBD2 might be the D (5 bases). V lost 1 base to trimming and J lost 0 bases, with 10 bases between them. Germline CDR1 and CDR2: MDHEN and SYDVKM. The CDR3 has 15 residues. CDR3 coding DNA: TGTGCCAGCAGTTTATCGGGGTATAACTCCTACGAGCAGTACTTC. Translated, it gives CASSLSGYNSYEQYF.

This clonotype is labeled medium-sized (0.01 to 0.1%). This rearrangement joins TRBV5-5 to TRBJ2-4; D possibly corresponds to TRBD2 (6 bases). CDR3 length: 14 amino acids. Trimming stripped 0 bases from V and 8 bases from J, with 12 bases between. Germline V gene sequence: CDR1 SGHKS, CDR2 YYEKEE (reference sequence). The DNA for the CDR3 is TGTGCCAGCAGCTTGGGAGGGTCGGGGGACATTCAGTACTTC. Encoded protein: CASSLGGSGDIQYF.

The rearrangement joins TRBV20-1 to TRBJ1-5; D perhaps matches TRBD1 (5 bases). CDR1 and CDR2 from the germline V gene are DFQATT and SNEGSKA (reference sequence). The CDR3 contains 14 residues. V dropped 6 bases and J dropped 2 bases, with 14 bases sitting between them. The CDR3 DNA sequence: TGCAGTGCCCCGGTCGACAGAGGCAATCAGCCCCAGCATTTT. Protein: CSAPVDRGNQPQHF.

Worth noting for this clonotype: One end of the junction varies from germline; a read error may be responsible. This sequence joins TRBV4-2 and TRBJ2-1; tentatively, D is TRBD2 (5 bases). The CDR3 loop spans 15 amino acids. Germline-derived CDR1 and CDR2 are LGHNA and YNFKEQ. This chain's CDR3 is CVSSQGGGDYNEQFF. The CDR3 region has the DNA TGTGTCAGCAGCCAAGGAGGAGGAGACTACAATGAGCAGTTCTTC.

Only a few counts were recorded for this clonotype. V is TRBV11-2 and J is TRBJ2-1; D call uncertain. CDR1 and CDR2 from the germline V gene are SGHAT and FQNNGV. V shed 5 bases and J shed 7 bases, with 15 bases lying between them. The CDR3 loop spans 14 amino acids. The CDR3 DNA is TGTGCCAGCAGCCCTGAGATGGGGTGGAATGAGCAGTTCTTC. The encoded protein is CASSPEMGWNEQFF.

This clonotype was seen a few times. This chain uses TRBV28 with TRBJ2-7; D may be TRBD1 (5 bases). Germline CDR1 is MDHEN and CDR2 is SYDVKM. The CDR3 sequence is 13 residues long. V was clipped by 3 bases and J by 6 bases, with 12 bases between them. This chain's CDR3 is CASSLLGQGEQYF. The CDR3 DNA reads TGTGCCAGCAGTTTGTTAGGGCAGGGCGAGCAGTACTTC.

The chain uses TRBV20-1 and TRBJ1-2, with D maybe TRBD1 (5 bases). CDR1 is DFQATT and CDR2 is SNEGSKA in the germline V gene (reference sequence). With 0 bases removed from V and 5 bases from J, the gap between germline ends came to 25 bases. The CDR3 has 18 residues. This chain's CDR3 is CSARDSRVPGPSLYGYTF. CDR3 sequence (DNA): TGCAGTGCTAGAGATAGCAGGGTCCCAGGCCCGTCCCTGTATGGCTACACCTTC.

This clonotype is labeled medium-sized. This rearrangement joins TRBV12-3 or TRBV12-4 to TRBJ2-1; 12 bases agree with TRBD2. V dropped 5 bases and J dropped 4; count of bases not matched to a gene: 6. This CDR3 region has 16 residues. CDR3 residues: CASSPRLAGAYNEQFF. CDR3 sequence (DNA): TGTGCCAGCAGTCCCAGACTAGCGGGAGCTTACAATGAGCAGTTCTTC.

V gene TRBV5-1 combines with J gene TRBJ2-1; 9 nucleotides align to TRBD2. The CDR3 length is 18 residues. V lost 4 bases and J lost 6; bases outside the gene matches: 17. Germline loops: CDR1 SGHRS, CDR2 YFSETQ. The chain's CDR3 is CASSLLLKAGGPVNEQFF. The CDR3 DNA reads as TGCGCCAGCAGCCTCTTGTTGAAAGCGGGAGGCCCGGTCAATGAGCAGTTCTTC. The whole variable domain, filled in from reference TRBV5-1 and TRBJ2-1, reads KAGVTQTPRYLIKTRGQQVTLSCSPISGHRSVSWYQQTPGQGLQFLFEYFSETQRNKGNFPGRFSGRQFSNSRSEMNVSTLELGDSALYLCASSLLLKAGGPVNEQFFGPGTRLTVL.

The sample holds a few counts of this clonotype. This chain uses TRBV20-1 with TRBJ2-5, with a possible D match to TRBD2 (5 bases). V lost 3 bases to trimming and J lost 5 bases, with 16 bases between them. CDR3 length: 14 amino acids. The germline V gene has CDR1 DFQATT and CDR2 SNEGSKA (reference sequence). In DNA form, the CDR3 reads TGCAGTGCTAGGGAGGAGGACGGTTGGGAGACCCAGTACTTC. It yields the protein CSAREEDGWETQYF.

V and J are TRBV12-3 or TRBV12-4 and TRBJ2-7; 11 bases agree with TRBD2. V gave up 4 bases and J gave up 7 bases; unmatched junction bases: 9. The CDR3 is made up of 15 amino acids. The CDR3 bases are TGTGCCAGCAGTTCGGTACTAGCGGGAGTCGGGGAGCAGTACTTC. This gives the protein CASSSVLAGVGEQYF.

In its sample, this clonotype is medium-sized. The chain carries TRBV5-6 and TRBJ2-1; 11 bases map to TRBD2. CDR1 is SGHDT, CDR2 YYEEEE, per germline. This CDR3 has 16 residues. Trimming cost V 5 bases and J 7 bases; bases outside gene matches: 11. The CDR3 loop reads CASSRTGTSGLNEQFF. Here the CDR3 DNA reads TGTGCCAGCAGTCGAACCGGGACTAGCGGTTTAAATGAGCAGTTCTTC.

Relative to its sample, this clonotype is medium-sized. The gene calls are TRBV27 and TRBJ2-3; 10 bases line up with TRBD2. The CDR3 is made up of 22 amino acids. Germline-derived CDR1 and CDR2 are MNHEY and SMNVEV (reference sequence). J gave up 3 bases and V 6 bases, and 27 bases lay outside the gene matches. Here the CDR3 DNA reads TGTGCCAGCAGCCTCCGGTATAACACACGGGACTGGACTAGCGGTGGGACAGATACGCAGTATTTT. Protein: CASSLRYNTRDWTSGGTDTQYF.

This clonotype came up a few times. As DNA, the CDR3 is TGTGCCAGCAGGCGGGAGTTGGGCACAGATACGCAGTATTTT. It codes for CASRRELGTDTQYF. The chain uses TRBV12-3 or TRBV12-4 and TRBJ2-3; 7 bases line up with TRBD2. CDR3 size: 14 residues. With V trimmed by 6 bases and J by 1 base, 4 bases remained unmatched.

This clonotype is deemed medium-sized. The chain recombines TRBV11-2 with TRBJ2-2; D possibly uses TRBD1 or TRBD2 (7 bases each). V lost 1 base and J 6 bases, leaving 12 bases between the germline ends. Per the germline V gene, CDR1 is SGHAT and CDR2 is FQNNGV. This CDR3 has 15 amino acids. CDR3 bases: TGTGCCAGCAGCTTAGGACAGGGAGGGGCCGGGGAGCTGTTTTTT. Translated: CASSLGQGGAGELFF.

The chain links TRBV28 to TRBJ2-4; 9 positions match TRBD1. Germline CDR1 is MDHEN and CDR2 is SYDVKM. Trimming at V came to 1 base and at J to 0 bases, leaving 7 bases not matched to a gene. The CDR3 runs 18 residues. This CDR3 is CASSLLGQGVIAKNIQYF. The CDR3 nucleotides are TGTGCCAGCAGTTTATTGGGACAGGGAGTCATAGCCAAAAACATTCAGTACTTC.

This clonotype has only a few counts. The chain recombines TRBV2 with TRBJ2-3; TRBD1 matches at 7 bases. Germline CDR1 is SNHLY and CDR2 is FYNNEI. V lost 6 bases to trimming and J lost 4 bases; unmatched junction nucleotides: 13. This CDR3 region has 16 residues. CDR3 nucleotide sequence: TGTGCCAGCAGAAGAGAGGGACAGACGCGACCAGATACGCAGTATTTT. Its protein product is CASRREGQTRPDTQYF.

This clonotype is labeled as large. V gene TRBV19 combines with J gene TRBJ2-1; weak D call: TRBD2 (6 bases). CDR3 length equals 13 residues. V was trimmed by 7 bases and J by 1 base, leaving 8 bases between them. The germline V gene has CDR1 LNHDA and CDR2 SQIVND (reference sequence). CDR3 DNA: TGTGCCAGTACTGGAGGGTCCTACAATGAGCAGTTCTTC. This encodes CASTGGSYNEQFF.

By its share, this clonotype is medium-sized (0.01 to 0.1%). In DNA form, the CDR3 reads TGTGCCAGCAGTCCCTCGTACGAGACCCAGTACTTC. This translates into CASSPSYETQYF. V is TRBV12-3 or TRBV12-4 and J is TRBJ2-5; D remains ambiguous. The CDR3 contains 12 residues. V lost 5 bases, J lost 5 bases, and 9 bases lay in between.

This clonotype was detected only a few times. The chain recombines TRBV6-5 with TRBJ2-1, with TRBD2 identical over 9 bases. CDR1 is MNHEY, CDR2 SVGAGI, per germline. V was pared by 2 bases and J by 7 bases, with 12 bases of the junction left unmatched. CDR3 length: 17 amino acids. The CDR3 loop is CASSYRDWTSARNEQFF. The CDR3 nucleotides read TGTGCCAGCAGTTACCGCGACTGGACTAGCGCAAGGAATGAGCAGTTCTTC.

This clonotype is categorized as medium-sized. The rearrangement uses TRBV15 and TRBJ2-7, with D possibly being TRBD2 (6 bases). Deletions cut 4 bases from V and 3 bases from J, with 13 bases between. The CDR3 runs to 14 residues. Germline assignment: CDR1 LNHNV and CDR2 YYDKDF (reference sequence). The CDR3 nucleotides are TGTGCCACCAGCACCGCCGGGACTCGCTACGAGCAGTACTTC. Protein product: CATSTAGTRYEQYF. The variable domain in full, completed from reference TRBV15 and TRBJ2-7, reads DAMVIQNPRYQVTQFGKPVTLSCSQTLNHNVMYWYQQKSSQAPKLLFHYYDKDFNNEADTPDNFQSRRPNTSFCFLDIRSPGLGDTAMYLCATSTAGTRYEQYFGPGTRLTVT.

This clonotype is medium-sized within its sample. The chain joins TRBV6-5 to TRBJ1-1; TRBD1 might be the D (5 bases). The CDR3 contains 14 residues. Trimming removed 7 bases at V and 0 bases at J, with 12 bases between. The germline V gene has CDR1 MNHEY and CDR2 SVGAGI. The CDR3: CASNPDSMNTEAFF. The CDR3 region has the DNA TGTGCCAGCAACCCTGACAGTATGAACACTGAAGCTTTCTTT.